This TCR beta chain was profiled in a study of T cells in Graves' hyperthyroidism and ophthalmopathy. The study, taken as a whole, reports: A model using 13 V-J features told ophthalmopathy apart from stable hyperthyroidism. Most clonotypes that expanded in the thyroid above 0.001 also showed up in blood.

In this sample, this clonotype turned up many times. What it recognizes is unknown. Germline lookup yields CDR1 SGHNT and CDR2 YENEEA. The CDR3 sequence is 16 residues long. V was clipped by 8 bases and J by 6 bases; unmatched bases: 12. RNA transcripts were the template for amplifying TCR beta CDR3 regions. The TCR CDR3 was amplified in a first-round RT-PCR using the HTBI primer set. TCRdb re-analysed the multiplex PCR reads in MiXCR, keeping a single row per CDR3 protein. The top ten clones hold about 3.8% of a sample with about 620,000 distinct CDR3 sequences, about a sixth of them seen once. Clinical symptoms, serum thyroxine, TRAb, thyroid ultrasound and orbital computed tomography informed diagnoses. More than 9.5 ml fresh peripheral blood yielded the PBMCs.

The chain employs TRBV11-3 and TRBJ2-2; 10 bases are shared with TRBD1. The receptor comes from a woman in her 30s with Graves' hyperthyroidism. Source material: blood. CDR3 sequence: CASHSRDRGVPGELFF. DNA for the CDR3: TGTGCCAGCCACTCCCGGGACAGGGGAGTACCCGGGGAGCTGTTTTTT.